This T cell receptor (beta chain) originates from a study of blood T cell repertoires in COVID-19 (TCRdb year 2020). Some background on the complete study: Collaborator samples came from the United States, Italy and Spain and covered acute and convalescent phases of COVID-19. The material from the prospective study consisted of cDNA or gDNA derived from T cells, B-cell-depleted T cells, or PBMCs. Deeply sampled blood TCRbeta repertoires from subjects exposed to, actively infected with, or recovered from COVID-19 were included in the dataset. The repertoires were released in a freely available public database meant as a resource for research on the immune response to SARS-CoV-2. Samples came from the ongoing ImmuneRACE study (first 160 participants) plus 1,254 subjects from 6 global collaborators. A de-identified subject ID, COVID-19 status, age in years and sex were almost always included in the sample metadata. Where HLA class I and class II types were available, the types were taken from metadata supplied by the sample provider, not from assay-based typing. Broad study findings and their caveats: The quantity of clinical and demographic metadata differed by source and by participant and was supplied without curation.

In Seattle, one collaborating source enrolled patients while the infection was active and tracked those patients longitudinally over the course of disease. Collaborating institutions collected whole blood in K2EDTA tubes following their own protocols. For TCRbeta analysis, collaborators shipped samples as frozen whole blood, isolated PBMCs, or DNA extracted from either of those sample types. A word on this clone: This clone's antigen is unknown. No per-base quality is available; no much larger clone lies one base away.

CDR1 and CDR2 are drawn from the germline V gene (reference sequence): MNHEY, SMNVEV. V is trimmed back by 5 bases and J by 7 bases, and the junction contains 16 bases that no gene match accounts for. The CDR3 holds 17 amino acids from the cysteine to the phenylalanine. Of the read, only the CDR3 DNA is kept; its 51 bases are in frame from base 1. The immunoSEQ Assay, a bias-controlled multiplex PCR, was used to amplify TCRbeta CDR3 regions from genomic DNA. For the original study's pipeline: Within the assay, amplification of reference gene primers was used to estimate how many nucleated cells each sample contained. To quantify the absolute abundance of each unique TCRbeta CDR3 rearrangement, sequence reads were collapsed and filtered. For each sample, productive Simpson clonality was calculated as the square root of Simpson's diversity index over productive rearrangements. The table comes from immuneACCESS by way of TCRdb, which keeps in-frame sequences with V and J called. Part of the clones is missing from these tables; in studies checked, under half for an unresolved V gene and the rest for unknown reasons. For V, J and clone size, that table is used; D and trimming come from the DNA. For this sample there are some 400,000 clones; 87% appear just once. Together, the top ten hold about 2.3% of the sample.

The chain links TRBV27 with TRBJ1-4, and 7 junction bases match TRBD1. The TCR comes from a woman in her sixties with COVID-19, enrolled during active disease. Sequenced: peripheral blood. The CDR3 region reads CASSPNLQGPGVEKLFF. The nucleotide sequence reads as follows: TGTGCCAGCAGTCCTAACCTACAGGGGCCGGGAGTTGAAAAACTGTTTTTT.